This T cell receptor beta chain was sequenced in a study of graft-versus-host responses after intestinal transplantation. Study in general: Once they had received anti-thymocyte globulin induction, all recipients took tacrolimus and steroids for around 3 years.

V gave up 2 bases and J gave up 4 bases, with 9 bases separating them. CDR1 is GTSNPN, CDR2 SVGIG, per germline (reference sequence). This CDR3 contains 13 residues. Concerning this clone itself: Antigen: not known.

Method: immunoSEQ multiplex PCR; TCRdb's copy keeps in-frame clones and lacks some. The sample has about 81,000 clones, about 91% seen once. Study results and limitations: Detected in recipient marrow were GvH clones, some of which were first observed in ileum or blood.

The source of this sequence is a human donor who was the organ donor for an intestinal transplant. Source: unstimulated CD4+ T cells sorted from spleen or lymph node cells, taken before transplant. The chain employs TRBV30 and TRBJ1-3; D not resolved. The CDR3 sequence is CAWSTGNGNTIYF. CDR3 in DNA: TGTGCCTGGAGTACCGGGAACGGAAACACCATATATTTT.